Presented here are 29 T cell receptor beta chains from one specimen sequenced in a study of OX40 agonist ivuxolimab in advanced cancers. Profiling relied on immunoSEQ multiplex PCR, and the TCRdb table lists in-frame clones only, not all of them. The data show 50,000 to 60,000 clones, around nine tenths seen once. The material sequenced was CD4+ or CD8+ T cells sorted from blood, taken in a trial of the OX40 agonist ivuxolimab. These receptors originate from an adult with an advanced solid tumor such as melanoma, head and neck, liver or kidney cancer.

This clone was recorded once. This chain links TRBV7-8 with TRBJ1-5; a weak D match, TRBD1 (6 bases). Germline values: CDR1 SGHVS, CDR2 FQNEAQ. V was shortened by 2 bases and J by 5 bases, with 13 bases between the two germline ends. The CDR3 is 15 residues long. CDR3 residues: CASSLNRAEHQPQHF. The CDR3 DNA sequence: TGTGCCAGCAGCTTAAACAGGGCAGAACATCAGCCCCAGCATTTT. The entire variable domain, with the rest obtained from reference TRBV7-8 and TRBJ1-5, is as follows: GAGVSQSPRYKVAKRGQDVALRCDPISGHVSLFWYQQALGQGPEFLTYFQNEAQLDKSGLPSDRFFAERPEGSVSTLKIQRTQQEDSAVYLCASSLNRAEHQPQHFGDGTRLSIL.

The rearrangement joins TRBV28 to TRBJ2-7; tentative D call: TRBD1 (6 bases). CDR3 length equals 17 residues. The V end lost 4 bases, the J end lost 4 bases, and 23 bases lay between the germline ends. Germline V gene data show CDR1 as MDHEN and CDR2 as SYDVKM. This CDR3 reads CASSSLHGGQGRYEQYF. Written as DNA, the CDR3 is TGTGCCAGCAGTTCTCTACATGGTGGCCAGGGGAGATACGAGCAGTACTTC.

The V call is TRBV5-6, the J call TRBJ2-1; TRBD2 matches 16 bases. V trimming: 4 bases; J trimming: 6 bases; junction bases outside the gene matches: 10. The germline gives CDR1 SGHDT, CDR2 YYEEEE. The CDR3 consists of 18 residues. In DNA form, the CDR3 reads TGTGCCAGCAGCGTGGGACTAGCGGGAGGGCCTTCCGGCAATGAGCAGTTCTTC. Residues: CASSVGLAGGPSGNEQFF. Supplemented by reference TRBV5-6 and TRBJ2-1, the full variable domain reads DAGVTQSPTHLIKTRGQQVTLRCSPKSGHDTVSWYQQALGQGPQFIFQYYEEEERQRGNFPDRFSGHQFPNYSSELNVNALLLGDSALYLCASSVGLAGGPSGNEQFFGPGTRLTVL.

This sequence joins TRBV9 and TRBJ1-5; D is undetermined. Germline V gene sequence: CDR1 SGDLS, CDR2 YYNGEE. Deletions cut 3 bases from V and 2 bases from J, with 9 bases between. The CDR3 is made up of 14 amino acids. DNA for the CDR3: TGTGCCAGCAGCGAAGGGTATCGCAATCAGCCCCAGCATTTT. Protein product: CASSEGYRNQPQHF.

V is TRBV7-2 and J is TRBJ2-1, with D unclear. The V and J ends lost 1 base and 10 bases respectively, with 11 bases between them. Germline CDR1 SGHTA, CDR2 FQGNSA. CDR3 length: 13 residues. The CDR3 reads CASSLGRFAEQFF. In DNA, the CDR3 is TGTGCCAGCAGCTTAGGTCGCTTTGCCGAGCAGTTCTTC.

There are a few counts of this clone. V is TRBV7-9 and J is TRBJ2-3; D could derive from TRBD1 or TRBD2 (5 bases each). Trimming took 5 bases from V and 0 from J, leaving 15 bases between them. CDR1 SEHNR and CDR2 FQNEAQ come from the germline V gene (reference sequence). The CDR3 is 16 residues long. The CDR3 coding sequence is TGTGCCAGCAGCCGGACTCGGCCAGGGAGCACAGATACGCAGTATTTT. Translating gives CASSRTRPGSTDTQYF. The entire variable domain, with the rest obtained from reference TRBV7-9 and TRBJ2-3, is as follows: DTGVSQNPRHKITKRGQNVTFRCDPISEHNRLYWYRQTLGQGPEFLTYFQNEAQLEKSRLLSDRFSAERPKGSFSTLEIQRTEQGDSAMYLCASSRTRPGSTDTQYFGPGTRLTVL.

The chain carries TRBV5-4 and TRBJ2-1, with TRBD2 as a possible D gene (7 bases). The ends were cut back, 4 bases at V and 2 bases at J, with 22 bases in the middle. Per the germline V gene, CDR1 is SGHNT and CDR2 is YYREEE (reference sequence). CDR3 size: 18 residues. Written as DNA, the CDR3 is TGTGCCAGCAGCATCCGAGGGGGGGCCTCAAGTGCCTACAATGAGCAGTTCTTC. It codes for CASSIRGGASSAYNEQFF.

The rearrangement uses TRBV19 and TRBJ1-5; D gene uncertain. V gave up 1 base and J gave up 2 bases, with 12 bases separating them. The CDR3 consists of 16 residues. The germline CDR1 and CDR2 sequences are LNHDA and SQIVND (reference sequence). CDR3 coding DNA: TGTGCCAGTAGTATAGGGGAGGGTCTCGGCAATCAGCCCCAGCATTTT. Translation gives CASSIGEGLGNQPQHF.

The CDR3 protein is CASSLEPRTASYEQYF. CDR3 nucleotide sequence: TGTGCCAGCAGCTTGGAGCCGCGGACGGCTTCCTACGAGCAGTACTTC. The chain recombines TRBV5-5 with TRBJ2-7; unclear D gene. The CDR3 covers 16 residues. Trimming stripped 0 bases from V and 1 base from J, with 14 bases between. CDR1 and CDR2 from the germline V gene are SGHKS and YYEKEE (reference sequence).

This clone was recorded once. The CDR3 is CASREQGATGETQYF. The CDR3 DNA sequence: TGTGCCAGCAGGGAACAGGGGGCGACTGGAGAGACCCAGTACTTC. The genes are TRBV2 and TRBJ2-5; 9 bases are shared with TRBD1. The germline gives CDR1 SNHLY, CDR2 FYNNEI. The V gene end was trimmed by 6 bases and the J gene end by 4 bases; junction bases not matched to a gene: 9. The CDR3 is made up of 15 amino acids.

The gene calls are TRBV19 and TRBJ2-3; no clear D. V lost 2 bases, J lost 3 bases, and 12 bases lay in between. The germline V gene encodes CDR1 LNHDA and CDR2 SQIVND (reference sequence). There are 15 residues in the CDR3. In DNA, the CDR3 is TGTGCCAGTAGTATACGGTCCGCCGGGACAGATACGCAGTATTTT. This encodes CASSIRSAGTDTQYF.

A note on this clone: Its ends do not fully match the called genes, so a read error is possible. Here the CDR3 DNA reads TGTGCCAGCACCCCGGGAGCGGGGCTGATGGGGATCTTC. Translating gives CASTPGAGLMGIF. The chain has TRBV6-6 and TRBJ2-1; 7 positions match TRBD2. Germline assignment: CDR1 MNHNY and CDR2 SVGAGI (reference sequence). This CDR3 region has 13 residues.

The chain uses TRBV21-1 and TRBJ2-6; the table's TRBD2 call for D was not verified on the DNA. TRBV21-1 has pseudogene status. The CDR3 covers 20 residues. CDR3 in amino acids: CASSKSPGGPPRSGANVLTF. The CDR3 coding sequence is TGTGCCAGCAGCAAATCTCCTGGAGGGCCCCCCCGTTCTGGGGCCAACGTCCTGACTTTC.

In its sample, this clone ranks as medium-sized. The gene calls are TRBV6-5 and TRBJ2-2; D ambiguous. The CDR3 length is 12 residues. Germline lookup yields CDR1 MNHEY and CDR2 SVGAGI. Trimming took off 8 bases at V and 6 bases at J, with 10 bases between the two ends. For the CDR3, the DNA is TGTGCCAGCGAGAGCGCAGCCGGGGAGCTGTTTTTT. The encoded protein is CASESAAGELFF.

CDR3 protein: CASRRSPVGGGPLVGELFF. CDR3 nucleotide sequence: TGTGCCAGCAGACGCAGCCCAGTGGGAGGGGGTCCCTTGGTCGGGGAGCTGTTTTTT. The rearrangement uses TRBV28 and TRBJ2-2; D possibly corresponds to TRBD2 (7 bases). V was pared by 6 bases and J by 7 bases, with 30 bases between. This CDR3 comprises 19 residues. CDR1 and CDR2 from the germline V gene are MDHEN and SYDVKM.

DNA of the CDR3: TGTGCTCTTTGGACAGTTCATAGGACTGAAGCTTTCTTT. It specifies CALWTVHRTEAFF. The rearrangement links TRBV30 to TRBJ1-1; perhaps TRBD1 as D (6 bases). The germline CDR1 and CDR2 sequences are GTSNPN and SVGIG (reference sequence). This CDR3 has 13 residues.

This clone is a singleton in its sample. The chain combines TRBV7-9 with TRBJ2-6, with 9 bases matching TRBD1. CDR3 length equals 19 residues. In germline, CDR1 is SEHNR, CDR2 FQNEAQ (reference sequence). With 1 base clipped from V and 2 bases from J, the junction kept 9 bases outside the gene matches. The CDR3 nucleotides read TGTGCCAGCAGCTTAGTCTGGGACAGGGTACTACCTGGGGCCAACGTCCTGACTTTC. Its protein product is CASSLVWDRVLPGANVLTF.

Comment on this clone: Compared with germline, one end of the junction differs, possibly owing to a read error. The genes are TRBV19 and TRBJ2-3; possibly TRBD1 for D (6 bases). The CDR3 has 14 residues. The germline gives CDR1 LNHDA, CDR2 SQIVND (reference sequence). The CDR3 here is CASSKGGGPDTQYF. DNA of the CDR3: TGTGCCAGCAGTAAGGGTGGGGGCCCAGATACGCAGTATTTT.

This chain uses TRBV10-3 with TRBJ2-7, with a weak D call TRBD2 (6 bases). The CDR3 length is 13 residues. CDR1 is ENHRY and CDR2 is SYGVKD in the germline V gene. The V gene lost 4 bases and the J gene lost 4 bases, with 11 bases spanning the gap. This chain's CDR3 is CAISGAGRYEQYF. The CDR3 DNA follows: TGTGCCATCAGTGGTGCGGGAAGGTACGAGCAGTACTTC.

The chain links TRBV19 to TRBJ1-4, with D unclear. Trimming took 5 bases from V and 7 from J, leaving 14 bases between them. The length of the CDR3 is 14 residues. Germline V lookup: CDR1 LNHDA, CDR2 SQIVND (reference sequence). The CDR3: CASSATEISEKLFF. The CDR3 DNA follows: TGTGCCAGTAGTGCTACAGAGATAAGTGAAAAACTGTTTTTT.

The gene calls are TRBV5-1 and TRBJ2-7; 7 positions match TRBD2. Germline V gene data show CDR1 as SGHRS and CDR2 as YFSETQ. There are 15 residues in the CDR3. Losses at the gene ends were 2 bases for V and 0 bases for J; bases not matched to a gene: 5. The CDR3 loop reads CASSFLAEASYEQYF. For the CDR3, the DNA is TGCGCCAGCAGCTTCCTAGCGGAAGCCTCCTACGAGCAGTACTTC.

The J gene is TRBJ2-1, the V gene TRBV30; no clear D gene. CDR3 size: 14 residues. V lost 4 bases to trimming and J lost 5 bases, with 15 bases between them. Germline V CDR1 and CDR2: GTSNPN, SVGIG (reference sequence). CDR3 bases: TGTGCCTGGAAGTCTGGGCCTTTAAACAATGAGCAGTTCTTC. Encoded protein: CAWKSGPLNNEQFF.

This clone has a handful of counts. The chain combines TRBV27 with TRBJ2-3; D perhaps matches TRBD1 (6 bases). The germline gives CDR1 MNHEY, CDR2 SMNVEV (reference sequence). The CDR3 is 15 amino acids. The V and J ends lost 7 bases and 5 bases respectively, with 19 bases between them. The DNA for the CDR3 is TGTGCCAGCACCAGGGGCGGAGAGGAGAAAGATACGCAGTATTTT. Translated, it gives CASTRGGEEKDTQYF.

The rearrangement links TRBV28 to TRBJ2-1; D gene ambiguous. Trimming removed 5 bases from V and 6 bases from J, with 11 bases in between. The CDR3 contains 13 residues. The germline V gene has CDR1 MDHEN and CDR2 SYDVKM. The CDR3 DNA reads TGTGCCAGCAGTGGACGTCGGGTCAATGAGCAGTTCTTC. Translating gives CASSGRRVNEQFF.

This clone has a single count. The rearrangement joins TRBV28 to TRBJ1-5; D uncertain. The CDR3 extends over 16 amino acids. Germline CDR1 MDHEN, CDR2 SYDVKM. The germline V and J ends were trimmed by 5 bases and 0 bases, with 14 bases remaining between them. CDR3 bases: TGTGCCAGCAGTGCCCAGGCGGGCGATAGCAATCAGCCCCAGCATTTT. This codes for CASSAQAGDSNQPQHF.

The V and J genes are TRBV18 and TRBJ1-1; TRBD1 matches 9 bases. J lost 0 bases, V lost 4 bases, and 12 bases had no gene match. Germline V lookup: CDR1 KGHSH, CDR2 LQKENI. The CDR3 has 18 residues. CDR3: CASSLNRGGQGLNTEAFF. CDR3 DNA: TGTGCCAGCTCACTAAACCGGGGGGGACAGGGCTTGAACACTGAAGCTTTCTTT.

This chain connects TRBV7-2 to TRBJ2-5; TRBD2 is a possible D gene (6 bases). The CDR3 consists of 14 residues. From germline, CDR1 is SGHTA and CDR2 FQGNSA. Trimming stripped 3 bases from V and 0 bases from J, with 8 bases between. The CDR3 spells CASSLGTYQETQYF. The CDR3 DNA reads TGTGCCAGCAGCTTGGGGACTTACCAAGAGACCCAGTACTTC.

The rearrangement uses TRBV7-2 and TRBJ2-5, with 13 nucleotides matching TRBD2. V shed 1 base, J shed 5 bases, and the junction held 10 bases outside the gene matches. Germline V gene data show CDR1 as SGHTA and CDR2 as FQGNSA. The CDR3 covers 18 residues. The chain's CDR3 is CASSLVGGLAGRRETQYF. CDR3 sequence (DNA): TGTGCCAGCAGCTTAGTGGGGGGACTAGCGGGACGGCGGGAGACCCAGTACTTC.

The chain is built from TRBV18 and TRBJ1-6, with unresolved D. The CDR3 runs to 14 residues. V was trimmed by 2 bases and J by 9 bases, leaving 11 bases between them. Germline CDR1 and CDR2: KGHSH and LQKENI. CDR3 loop: CASSPGQRSSPLHF. The DNA for the CDR3 is TGTGCCAGCTCACCAGGGCAGAGGTCTTCACCCCTCCACTTT.